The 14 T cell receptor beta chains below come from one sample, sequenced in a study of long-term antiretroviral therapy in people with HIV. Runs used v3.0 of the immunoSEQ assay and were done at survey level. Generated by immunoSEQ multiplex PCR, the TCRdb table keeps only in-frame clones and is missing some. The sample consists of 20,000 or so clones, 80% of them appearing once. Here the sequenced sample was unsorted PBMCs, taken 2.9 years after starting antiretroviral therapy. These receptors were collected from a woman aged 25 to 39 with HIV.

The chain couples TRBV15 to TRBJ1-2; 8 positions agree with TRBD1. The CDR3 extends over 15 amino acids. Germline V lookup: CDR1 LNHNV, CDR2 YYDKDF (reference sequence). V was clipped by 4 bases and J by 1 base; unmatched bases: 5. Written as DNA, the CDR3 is TGTGCCACCAGCACCCGGGACAGGCTTAACTATGGCTACACCTTC. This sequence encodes CATSTRDRLNYGYTF.

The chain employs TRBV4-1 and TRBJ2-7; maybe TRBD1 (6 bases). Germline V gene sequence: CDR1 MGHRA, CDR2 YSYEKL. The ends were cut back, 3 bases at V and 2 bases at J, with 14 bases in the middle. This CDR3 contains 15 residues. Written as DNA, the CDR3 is TGCGCCAGCAGCCAGCTCACAGGGAGCACCTACGAGCAGTACGTC. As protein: CASSQLTGSTYEQYV.

CDR3 sequence (DNA): TGTGCCAGCAGTGAACCCAGGGGGGGTGGAGGCGGCGAAGCTTTCTTT. Protein: CASSEPRGGGGGEAFF. This chain joins TRBV6-1 and TRBJ1-1; the match to TRBD1 covers 7 bases. Germline-derived CDR1 and CDR2 are MNHNS and SASEGT. V gave up 2 bases and J gave up 8 bases; unmatched junction bases: 14. This CDR3 is 16 amino acids long.

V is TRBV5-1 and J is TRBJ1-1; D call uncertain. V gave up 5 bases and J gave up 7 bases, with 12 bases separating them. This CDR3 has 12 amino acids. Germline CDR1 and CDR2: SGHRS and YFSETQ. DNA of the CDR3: TGCGCCAGCAGTCCCCGGGGTGGTGAAGCTTTCTTT. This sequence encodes CASSPRGGEAFF.

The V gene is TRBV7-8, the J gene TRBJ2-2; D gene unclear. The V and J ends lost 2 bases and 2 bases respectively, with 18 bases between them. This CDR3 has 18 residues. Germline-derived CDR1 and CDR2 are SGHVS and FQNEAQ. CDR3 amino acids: CASSLSAVRGRNTGELFF. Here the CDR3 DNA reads TGTGCCAGCAGCTTAAGTGCGGTTCGAGGAAGAAACACCGGGGAGCTGTTTTTT.

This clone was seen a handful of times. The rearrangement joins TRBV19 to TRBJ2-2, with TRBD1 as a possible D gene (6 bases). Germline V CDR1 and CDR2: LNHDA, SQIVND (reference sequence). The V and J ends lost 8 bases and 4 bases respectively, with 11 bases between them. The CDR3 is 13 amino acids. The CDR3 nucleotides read TGTGCCAGTGATTCAGGGGCCACCGGGGAGCTGTTTTTT. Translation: CASDSGATGELFF.

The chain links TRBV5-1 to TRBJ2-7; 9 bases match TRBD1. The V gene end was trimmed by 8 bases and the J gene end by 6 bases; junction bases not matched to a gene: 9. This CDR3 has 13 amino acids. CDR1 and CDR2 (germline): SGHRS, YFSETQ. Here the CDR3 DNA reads TGCGCCAGGGGACAGGGTTGGGTGGGCGAGCAGTACGTC. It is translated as CARGQGWVGEQYV.

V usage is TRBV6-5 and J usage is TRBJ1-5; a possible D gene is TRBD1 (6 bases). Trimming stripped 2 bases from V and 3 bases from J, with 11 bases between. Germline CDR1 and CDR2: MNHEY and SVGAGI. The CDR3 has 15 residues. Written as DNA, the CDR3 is TGTGCCAGCAGTTACAGGGGGGGCCCCAATCAGCCCCAGCATTTT. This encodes CASSYRGGPNQPQHF.

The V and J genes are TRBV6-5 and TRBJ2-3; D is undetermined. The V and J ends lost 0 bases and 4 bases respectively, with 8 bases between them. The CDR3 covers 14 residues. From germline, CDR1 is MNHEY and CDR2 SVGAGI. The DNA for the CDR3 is TGTGCCAGCAGTTACTCGATTGGGCCAGATACGCAGTATTTT. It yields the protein CASSYSIGPDTQYF.

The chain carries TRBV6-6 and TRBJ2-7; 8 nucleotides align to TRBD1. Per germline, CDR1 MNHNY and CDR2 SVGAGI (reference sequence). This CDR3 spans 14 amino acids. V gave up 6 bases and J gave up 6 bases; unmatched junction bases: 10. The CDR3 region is CASSTPDRGAEQYV. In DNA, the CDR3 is TGTGCCAGCAGCACTCCAGACAGGGGAGCCGAGCAGTACGTC.

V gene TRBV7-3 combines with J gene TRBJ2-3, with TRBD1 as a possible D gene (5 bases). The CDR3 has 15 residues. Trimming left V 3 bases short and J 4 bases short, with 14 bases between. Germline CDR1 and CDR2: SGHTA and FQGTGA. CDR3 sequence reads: CASSFQGAQSDTQYF. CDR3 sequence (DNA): TGTGCCAGCAGCTTTCAGGGTGCTCAATCAGATACGCAGTATTTT. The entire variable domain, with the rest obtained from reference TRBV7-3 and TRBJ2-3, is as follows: GAGVSQTPSNKVTEKGKYVELRCDPISGHTALYWYRQSLGQGPEFLIYFQGTGAADDSGLPNDRFFAVRPEGSVSTLKIQRTERGDSAVYLCASSFQGAQSDTQYFGPGTRLTVL.

CDR3 amino acids: CASSYRTFTNEQFF. DNA for the CDR3: TGTGCCAGCAGTTACCGGACTTTTACAAATGAGCAGTTCTTC. The chain recombines TRBV6-5 with TRBJ2-1; D might be TRBD2 (5 bases). The ends were cut back, 2 bases at V and 7 bases at J, with 12 bases in the middle. The germline CDR1 and CDR2 sequences are MNHEY and SVGAGI. This CDR3 spans 14 amino acids.

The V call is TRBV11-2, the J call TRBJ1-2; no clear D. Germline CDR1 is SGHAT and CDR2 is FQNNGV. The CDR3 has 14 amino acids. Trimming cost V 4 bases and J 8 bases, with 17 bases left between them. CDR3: CASSSPAALRGYTF. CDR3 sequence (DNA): TGTGCCAGCAGCTCCCCGGCAGCCTTAAGGGGCTACACCTTC.

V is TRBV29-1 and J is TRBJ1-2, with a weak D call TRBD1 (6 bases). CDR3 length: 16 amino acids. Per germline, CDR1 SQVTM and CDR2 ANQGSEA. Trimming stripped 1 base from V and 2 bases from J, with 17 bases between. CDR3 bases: TGCAGCGTTGAAGTTGGGCAGGGGCTTTACAACTATGGCTACACCTTC. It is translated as CSVEVGQGLYNYGYTF.